This note documents a single TCR beta chain sequence. The antigen remains unidentified. CDR1 and CDR2 (germline): MNHNS, SASEGT. The CDR3 is made up of 12 amino acids. Trimming shortened V by 4 bases and J by 5 bases, and 8 bases separated the two germline ends. Each CDR3 protein gets one entry after TCRdb re-called the reads with MiXCR. The table shows some 680,000 distinct CDR3 sequences, with 35% occurring only once. This record comes from a study of T cell repertoires in cytomegalovirus infection. Turning to the study itself: CMV infection plus the matching HLA type was flagged by public TCR beta signatures. General observations from the study: Ex vivo responses were dominated by HLA-C-restricted CMV-specific TCR beta clonotypes. Identification of carriers of CMV plus the relevant HLA was performed using cumulative public TCR beta family frequency.

This chain joins TRBV6-1 and TRBJ2-5, with D perhaps matching TRBD2 (6 bases). Sequenced: PBMCs. The TCR comes from a human donor in good health (CMV status not recorded). Some clones in this sample may be carry-over from other donors' samples. The CDR3 DNA reads TGTGCCAGCAGTGGGGGGAGGGAGACCCAGTACTTC. This translates into CASSGGRETQYF.